These 12 T cell receptor beta chains were all obtained from the same sample, sequenced in a study of blood T cell repertoires in COVID-19. Generated by immunoSEQ multiplex PCR, the TCRdb table keeps only in-frame clones and is missing some. The profile shows 150,000 to 200,000 clones, 82% of them singletons. Sequenced material: PBMCs or T cells enriched from blood (not recorded which). The receptors were gathered from a woman aged 55-75 years with acute COVID-19.

This clone was detected many times. The rearrangement links TRBV4-2 to TRBJ1-6; TRBD1 might be the D (6 bases). CDR3 size: 17 residues. Deletions cut 3 bases from V and 5 bases from J, with 17 bases between. Germline V gives CDR1 LGHNA, CDR2 YNFKEQ. In nucleotides, the CDR3 is TGTGCCAGCAGCCATGCCCCGGGGGGCGGGCATAATTCACCCCTCCACTTT. Translation: CASSHAPGGGHNSPLHF.

About this clone: One end of the junction is discordant with germline, which a read error may explain. The chain couples TRBV6-6 to TRBJ1-3, with D unclear. From germline, CDR1 is MNHNY and CDR2 SVGAGI (reference sequence). This CDR3 is 12 amino acids long. DNA of the CDR3: TGTGCCAGCACTTACGGAGAAAACACCATATATTTT. It encodes CASTYGENTIYF.

The genes are TRBV6-5 and TRBJ1-4; possibly TRBD1 for D (6 bases). The CDR3 has 13 residues. V was clipped by 10 bases and J by 13 bases, with 22 bases between them. Germline CDR1 reads MNHEY; CDR2 reads SVGAGI. CDR3 loop: CATARGHGNGLFF. The CDR3 DNA sequence: TGTGCCACCGCCCGGGGACATGGGAACGGACTGTTTTTT.

The CDR3 loop is CASSPLAGAYNEQFF. CDR3 sequence (DNA): TGTGCCAGTTCACCCTTAGCGGGAGCCTACAATGAGCAGTTCTTC. The J gene is TRBJ2-1, the V gene TRBV19, with TRBD2 matching 9 bases. This CDR3 is built from 15 residues. V trimming: 8 bases; J trimming: 2 bases; junction bases outside the gene matches: 7. Germline V gives CDR1 LNHDA, CDR2 SQIVND (reference sequence). The complete variable domain, with remaining parts taken from reference TRBV19 and TRBJ2-1, reads DGGITQSPKYLFRKEGQNVTLSCEQNLNHDAMYWYRQDPGQGLRLIYYSQIVNDFQKGDIAEGYSVSREKKESFPLTVTSAQKNPTAFYLCASSPLAGAYNEQFFGPGTRLTVL.

The sample holds a few counts of this clone. The chain carries TRBV5-1 and TRBJ2-1; D is unresolved. Per the germline V gene, CDR1 is SGHRS and CDR2 is YFSETQ. This CDR3 has 15 amino acids. The V and J ends lost 0 bases and 9 bases respectively, with 16 bases between them. CDR3 coding DNA: TGCGCCAGCAGCTTGGACACGGGTACCTCCGGTGAGCAGTTCTTC. Protein: CASSLDTGTSGEQFF.

The V and J genes are TRBV11-2 and TRBJ1-1; D unclear. V was pared by 5 bases and J by 3 bases, with 10 bases between. The germline V gene has CDR1 SGHAT and CDR2 FQNNGV. This CDR3 spans 13 amino acids. CDR3 in DNA: TGTGCCAGCAGCACCCAGTTGGACACTGAAGCTTTCTTT. Amino acid sequence: CASSTQLDTEAFF.

This clone was detected once. J is TRBJ2-3 and V is TRBV6-5; perhaps TRBD2 as D (5 bases). Germline loops: CDR1 MNHEY, CDR2 SVGAGI. The CDR3 loop spans 15 amino acids. Trimming cost V 6 bases and J 6 bases, with 19 bases left between them. The CDR3 coding sequence is TGTGCCAGCAGGCTGACGGAGCAAAGGAGGGATACGCAGTATTTT. Translated: CASRLTEQRRDTQYF.

This chain connects TRBV6-1 to TRBJ1-4; no definite D call. Germline V gene lookup returns CDR1 MNHNS and CDR2 SASEGT. There are 16 residues in the CDR3. With 4 bases removed from V and 8 bases from J, the gap between germline ends came to 20 bases. CDR3 in DNA: TGTGCCAGCAGTGGGTACCGGGCCGCCGGGGTCGAAAAACTGTTTTTT. Its translation is CASSGYRAAGVEKLFF.

Only a few counts were recorded for this clone. The chain links TRBV4-2 to TRBJ1-4, with D perhaps matching TRBD1 (6 bases). This CDR3 is built from 16 residues. Trimming pared 7 bases from V and 0 bases from J, leaving 15 bases between. CDR1 is LGHNA and CDR2 is YNFKEQ in the germline V gene. Here the CDR3 DNA reads TGTGCCAGCAACCCGGGGGGGCTCGCAACTAATGAAAAACTGTTTTTT. Translating it yields CASNPGGLATNEKLFF.

The genes are TRBV10-3 and TRBJ2-7, with a tentative D call TRBD1 (5 bases). V was pared by 6 bases and J by 1 base, with 16 bases between. Per the germline V gene, CDR1 is ENHRY and CDR2 is SYGVKD. CDR3 length: 15 residues. CDR3 in amino acids: CAISATEQGSYEQYV. In nucleotides, the CDR3 is TGTGCCATCAGCGCGACCGAGCAGGGTTCCTACGAGCAGTACGTC.

Only one count was recorded for this clone. The chain's CDR3 is CASSLVKNKSGEFTDTQYF. In nucleotides, the CDR3 is TGTGCCAGCAGCTTAGTTAAAAATAAAAGCGGGGAATTCACAGATACGCAGTATTTT. The chain has TRBV11-3 and TRBJ2-3; 7 bases align to TRBD2. J gave up 2 bases and V 1 base, and 15 bases lay outside the gene matches. The CDR3 contains 19 residues. Germline V gene sequence: CDR1 SGHNT, CDR2 YENEEA.

The V and J genes are TRBV3-1 (or the pseudogene TRBV3-2) and TRBJ2-7, with TRBD1 matching 9 bases. The CDR3 totals 14 residues. V was clipped by 2 bases and J by 5 bases; unmatched bases: 4. From germline, CDR1 is LGHDT and CDR2 YNNKEL (reference sequence). The CDR3, as DNA: TGTGCCAGCAGCCAACGTGGGACAGGGAACGAGCAGTACGTC. Translating it yields CASSQRGTGNEQYV.